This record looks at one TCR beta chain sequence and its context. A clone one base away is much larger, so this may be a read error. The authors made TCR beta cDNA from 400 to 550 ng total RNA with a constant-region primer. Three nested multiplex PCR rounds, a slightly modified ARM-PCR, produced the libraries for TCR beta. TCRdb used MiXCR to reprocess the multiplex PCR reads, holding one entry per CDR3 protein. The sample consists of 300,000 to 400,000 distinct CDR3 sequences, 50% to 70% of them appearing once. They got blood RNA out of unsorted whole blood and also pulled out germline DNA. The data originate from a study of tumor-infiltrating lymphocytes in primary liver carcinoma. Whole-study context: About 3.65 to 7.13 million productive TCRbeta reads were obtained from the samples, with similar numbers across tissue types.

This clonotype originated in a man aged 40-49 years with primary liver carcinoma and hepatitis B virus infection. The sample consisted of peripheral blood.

DNA of the CDR3: TGTGCCAGCAAGTCGGGGACGATATCCGGGGAGCTGTTTTTT. It encodes CASKSGTISGELFF. V is TRBV6-1 and J is TRBJ2-2; D may match TRBD1 or TRBD2 (5 bases each). The CDR3 has 14 amino acids. Germline CDR1 reads MNHNS; CDR2 reads SASEGT. V was trimmed by 7 bases and J by 6 bases, leaving 15 bases between them.